This is a list of T cell receptor beta chains from one sample in a study of T cell responses to AZD1222 COVID-19 vaccine. The table came from immunoSEQ multiplex PCR; TCRdb's copy has only in-frame clones and leaves some out. Of about 140,000 clones in the sample, 89% were seen once. Sequences were derived from peripheral blood, sampled on day 0 of AZD1222 vaccination. All receptors derive from an adult in good health. Both conserved end residues are part of each CDR3. D genes are given only for firm matches. Rows give clone size only sometimes, using once, few, many, or a class for an expanded clone.

v_gene: TRBV19
j_gene: TRBJ1-5
abundance: .
d_gene: .
CDR3aa: CASSKAGNQPQHF
CDR3nt: TGTGCCAGTAGTAAAGCAGGGAACCAGCCCCAGCATTTT

v_gene: TRBV4-2
j_gene: TRBJ1-2
abundance: .
d_gene: .
CDR3aa: CASSQEGDYGYTF
CDR3nt: TGTGCCAGCAGCCAAGAGGGGGATTATGGCTACACCTTC

v_gene: TRBV29-1
j_gene: TRBJ2-5
abundance: .
d_gene: .
CDR3aa: CSVSHLSGGVRETQYF
CDR3nt: TGCAGCGTCTCCCATCTAAGCGGTGGGGTCAGGGAGACCCAGTACTTC

v_gene: TRBV6-5
j_gene: TRBJ2-7
abundance: once
d_gene: TRBD1
CDR3aa: CASRAGTGVSYEQYF
CDR3nt: TGTGCCAGCAGGGCCGGGACAGGGGTGTCCTACGAGCAGTACTTC

v_gene: TRBV7-2
j_gene: TRBJ2-5
abundance: .
d_gene: TRBD2
CDR3aa: CASSLSGGQETQYF
CDR3nt: TGTGCCAGCAGCTTAAGCGGGGGCCAAGAGACCCAGTACTTC

v_gene: TRBV28
j_gene: TRBJ1-4
abundance: .
d_gene: .
CDR3aa: CASSRGGGTNEKLFF
CDR3nt: TGTGCCAGCAGCAGAGGGGGAGGGACTAATGAAAAACTGTTTTTT

v_gene: TRBV10-2
j_gene: TRBJ1-1
abundance: .
d_gene: .
CDR3aa: CASSEWSNTEAFF
CDR3nt: TGCGCCAGCAGTGAGTGGTCAAACACTGAAGCTTTCTTT

v_gene: TRBV27
j_gene: TRBJ2-7
abundance: .
d_gene: .
CDR3aa: CASHSGGRYEQYF
CDR3nt: TGTGCCAGCCACTCCGGGGGCAGATACGAGCAGTACTTC

v_gene: TRBV12-3/TRBV12-4
j_gene: TRBJ2-1
abundance: once
d_gene: .
CDR3aa: CASNKQEYNEQFF
CDR3nt: TGTGCCAGCAACAAACAGGAGTACAATGAGCAGTTCTTC

v_gene: TRBV29-1
j_gene: TRBJ2-2
abundance: .
d_gene: .
CDR3aa: CSVELVAGELFF
CDR3nt: TGCAGCGTTGAACTGGTCGCCGGGGAGCTGTTTTTT

v_gene: TRBV6-5
j_gene: TRBJ1-4
abundance: .
d_gene: .
CDR3aa: CASSSRRAEKLFF
CDR3nt: TGTGCCAGCAGTAGTAGACGGGCTGAAAAACTGTTTTTT

v_gene: TRBV7-9
j_gene: TRBJ1-2
abundance: .
d_gene: .
CDR3aa: CASSVIWRSYGYTF
CDR3nt: TGTGCCAGCAGCGTAATTTGGAGATCCTATGGCTACACCTTC

v_gene: TRBV27
j_gene: TRBJ1-4
abundance: .
d_gene: .
CDR3aa: CATQGRGTHNEKLFF
CDR3nt: TGTGCCACCCAAGGAAGGGGGACCCATAATGAAAAACTGTTTTTT

v_gene: TRBV30
j_gene: TRBJ2-1
abundance: .
d_gene: .
CDR3aa: CALNLGILGVEQFF
CDR3nt: TGTGCCCTGAACCTTGGGATCTTGGGTGTTGAGCAGTTCTTC

v_gene: TRBV9
j_gene: TRBJ2-3
abundance: .
d_gene: .
CDR3aa: CASSVSEQASWRARADTQYF
CDR3nt: TGTGCCAGCAGCGTATCGGAGCAGGCCTCGTGGAGGGCCAGGGCAGATACGCAGTATTTT

v_gene: TRBV7-9
j_gene: TRBJ2-3
abundance: .
d_gene: .
CDR3aa: CASSLSVTDTQYF
CDR3nt: TGTGCCAGCAGCTTATCGGTCACAGATACGCAGTATTTT

v_gene: TRBV4-2
j_gene: TRBJ1-3
abundance: .
d_gene: .
CDR3aa: CASSHLNRDGNTIYF
CDR3nt: TGTGCCAGCAGCCACCTCAACAGGGATGGAAACACCATATATTTT

v_gene: TRBV9
j_gene: TRBJ1-5
abundance: once
d_gene: .
CDR3aa: CASSVGLGSNQPQHF
CDR3nt: TGTGCCAGCAGCGTCGGACTAGGTAGCAATCAGCCCCAGCATTTT

v_gene: TRBV27
j_gene: TRBJ1-4
abundance: .
d_gene: .
CDR3aa: CASSPRWTANEKLFF
CDR3nt: TGTGCCAGCAGTCCACGCTGGACAGCTAATGAAAAACTGTTTTTT

v_gene: TRBV7-3
j_gene: TRBJ2-6
abundance: .
d_gene: .
CDR3aa: CASSSLGPYPGANVLTF
CDR3nt: TGTGCCAGCAGCTCCCTCGGTCCTTACCCTGGGGCCAACGTCCTGACTTTC

v_gene: TRBV5-4
j_gene: TRBJ2-3
abundance: .
d_gene: TRBD1
CDR3aa: CASWTGGTDTQYF
CDR3nt: TGTGCCAGCTGGACAGGGGGCACAGATACGCAGTATTTT

v_gene: TRBV29-1
j_gene: TRBJ2-7
abundance: few
d_gene: .
CDR3aa: CSVADVNEQYF
CDR3nt: TGCAGCGTTGCGGATGTTAACGAGCAGTACTTC

v_gene: TRBV5-5
j_gene: TRBJ2-5
abundance: .
d_gene: .
CDR3aa: CASSLSRGGYQETQYF
CDR3nt: TGTGCCAGCAGCCTATCTCGCGGGGGCTACCAAGAGACCCAGTACTTC

v_gene: TRBV11-2
j_gene: TRBJ1-5
abundance: .
d_gene: .
CDR3aa: CASSLGGGNQPQHF
CDR3nt: TGTGCCAGCAGCTTAGGAGGCGGCAATCAGCCCCAGCATTTT

v_gene: TRBV19
j_gene: TRBJ1-2
abundance: .
d_gene: .
CDR3aa: CASSMPGRGANYGYTF
CDR3nt: TGTGCCAGTAGTATGCCTGGTAGAGGGGCTAACTATGGCTACACCTTC

v_gene: TRBV5-1
j_gene: TRBJ1-1
abundance: once
d_gene: .
CDR3aa: CASSPDMNTEAFF
CDR3nt: TGCGCCAGCAGCCCCGATATGAACACTGAAGCTTTCTTT

v_gene: TRBV28
j_gene: TRBJ2-7
abundance: large
d_gene: TRBD1
CDR3aa: CASSLTGTGQYYEQYF
CDR3nt: TGTGCCAGCAGCCTAACAGGGACAGGGCAATACTACGAGCAGTACTTC

v_gene: TRBV5-1
j_gene: TRBJ2-3
abundance: .
d_gene: .
CDR3aa: CASSPQGLLTDTQYF
CDR3nt: TGCGCCAGCAGCCCCCAGGGCTTACTCACAGATACGCAGTATTTT

v_gene: TRBV5-6
j_gene: TRBJ2-4
abundance: once
d_gene: TRBD2
CDR3aa: CASSAGLAENIQYF
CDR3nt: TGTGCCAGCAGCGCTGGGCTAGCGGAAAACATTCAGTACTTC

v_gene: TRBV7-2
j_gene: TRBJ1-4
abundance: .
d_gene: .
CDR3aa: CASSSRRGNNEKLFF
CDR3nt: TGTGCCAGCAGCTCCCGACGGGGCAATAATGAAAAACTGTTTTTT

v_gene: TRBV4-1
j_gene: TRBJ2-5
abundance: .
d_gene: TRBD2
CDR3aa: CASSHHISLTASGGIKTQYF
CDR3nt: TGCGCCAGCAGCCACCACATTAGTTTAACGGCTAGCGGGGGGATAAAGACCCAGTACTTC

v_gene: TRBV27
j_gene: TRBJ1-6
abundance: .
d_gene: .
CDR3aa: CASSLVRNSPLHF
CDR3nt: TGTGCCAGCAGTTTAGTTCGAAATTCACCCCTCCACTTT

v_gene: TRBV28
j_gene: TRBJ1-1
abundance: once
d_gene: .
CDR3aa: CASSDTGNTEAFF
CDR3nt: TGTGCCAGCAGTGACACAGGGAACACTGAAGCTTTCTTT

v_gene: TRBV15
j_gene: TRBJ2-1
abundance: .
d_gene: .
CDR3aa: CATSRLETNEQFF
CDR3nt: TGTGCCACCAGCAGACTGGAAACTAATGAGCAGTTCTTC

v_gene: TRBV28
j_gene: TRBJ1-3
abundance: .
d_gene: TRBD1
CDR3aa: CASMDRVDDTIYF
CDR3nt: TGTGCCAGCATGGACAGGGTCGACGACACCATATATTTT

v_gene: TRBV6-5
j_gene: TRBJ1-2
abundance: .
d_gene: TRBD1
CDR3aa: CASSYWPDRGNGYTF
CDR3nt: TGTGCCAGCAGTTACTGGCCTGACAGGGGGAATGGCTACACCTTC

v_gene: TRBV9
j_gene: TRBJ1-6
abundance: .
d_gene: .
CDR3aa: CASSVDPRTDYNSPLHF
CDR3nt: TGTGCCAGCAGCGTAGATCCCCGGACTGATTATAATTCACCCCTCCACTTT

v_gene: TRBV7-3
j_gene: TRBJ2-1
abundance: .
d_gene: TRBD2
CDR3aa: CASSLLAGNEQFF
CDR3nt: TGTGCCAGCAGCCTACTAGCGGGCAATGAGCAGTTCTTC

v_gene: TRBV28
j_gene: TRBJ2-7
abundance: .
d_gene: .
CDR3aa: CASSFSVATYEQYF
CDR3nt: TGTGCCAGCAGTTTTTCGGTAGCGACCTACGAGCAGTACTTC

v_gene: TRBV11-2
j_gene: TRBJ2-3
abundance: .
d_gene: .
CDR3aa: CASSGDILTDTQYF
CDR3nt: TGTGCCAGCAGCGGGGACATCTTGACAGATACGCAGTATTTT

v_gene: TRBV10-1
j_gene: TRBJ1-6
abundance: .
d_gene: .
CDR3aa: CASSEGFGNGLTALHF
CDR3nt: TGCGCCAGCAGTGAAGGTTTTGGGAACGGCCTCACGGCCCTCCACTTT

v_gene: TRBV7-9
j_gene: TRBJ2-1
abundance: .
d_gene: .
CDR3aa: CASSQQAMDEQFF
CDR3nt: TGTGCCAGCAGCCAACAGGCCATGGATGAGCAGTTCTTC

v_gene: TRBV4-1
j_gene: TRBJ2-7
abundance: .
d_gene: TRBD1
CDR3aa: CASSPSRDSGPYEQYF
CDR3nt: TGCGCCAGCAGCCCGAGCCGGGACAGTGGACCCTACGAGCAGTACTTC

v_gene: TRBV6-5
j_gene: TRBJ1-6
abundance: .
d_gene: .
CDR3aa: CASNRPGSPLHF
CDR3nt: TGTGCCAGCAACCGCCCTGGTTCACCCCTCCACTTT

v_gene: TRBV10-3
j_gene: TRBJ1-1
abundance: .
d_gene: .
CDR3aa: CAISGRASNTEAFF
CDR3nt: TGTGCCATCAGTGGCAGGGCTTCGAACACTGAAGCTTTCTTT

v_gene: TRBV11-2
j_gene: TRBJ1-3
abundance: .
d_gene: .
CDR3aa: CASSLGNTIYF
CDR3nt: TGTGCCAGCAGCTTAGGAAACACCATATATTTT

v_gene: TRBV28
j_gene: TRBJ1-2
abundance: .
d_gene: .
CDR3aa: CASSRTAYGYTF
CDR3nt: TGTGCCAGCAGCCGGACTGCTTATGGCTACACCTTC

v_gene: TRBV4-1
j_gene: TRBJ1-1
abundance: .
d_gene: .
CDR3aa: CASSQKDFWEEETEAFF
CDR3nt: TGCGCCAGCAGCCAAAAGGATTTTTGGGAGGAGGAGACTGAAGCTTTCTTT

v_gene: TRBV4-1
j_gene: TRBJ1-5
abundance: .
d_gene: .
CDR3aa: CASSQDLEGQPQHF
CDR3nt: TGCGCCAGCAGCCAAGATTTAGAGGGCCAGCCCCAGCATTTT

v_gene: TRBV6-1
j_gene: TRBJ1-5
abundance: .
d_gene: .
CDR3aa: CASSGTPGGYNQPQHF
CDR3nt: TGTGCCAGCAGTGGGACCCCTGGAGGCTACAATCAGCCCCAGCATTTT

v_gene: TRBV4-2
j_gene: TRBJ1-1
abundance: .
d_gene: .
CDR3aa: CASSQPPGNTEAFF
CDR3nt: TGTGCCAGCAGCCAACCACCGGGCAACACTGAAGCTTTCTTT

v_gene: TRBV6-5
j_gene: TRBJ2-5
abundance: .
d_gene: .
CDR3aa: CASSSTANQETQYF
CDR3nt: TGTGCCAGCAGTTCGACAGCTAACCAAGAGACCCAGTACTTC